The clone carrying this TCR beta chain has more than one count but fewer than ten. The antigen remains undetermined. The record originates from a study of blood T cells in healthy people across ages. General study findings and limits: The unsorted PBMCs prevented any conclusive comparison of naive versus antigen-experienced cells. Getting older went along with TCR beta diversity per million T cells dropping roughly linearly.

The second PCR ran roughly 7 to 12 cycles with a sample-barcoded 5' primer and J-beta primers. TCRdb analysed the 5' RACE reads with MiXCR anew, one entry per CDR3 protein. The sample contains 1 million or so distinct CDR3 sequences, less than 50% of which appear only once. The CDR3 spans 16 residues. The V and J ends lost 3 bases and 3 bases, in that order; junction bases with no gene match: 5. The germline gives CDR1 SEHNR, CDR2 FQNEAQ (reference sequence). Sample donors were healthy Caucasian individuals that came from Russia, aged roughly 6 to 100. The specimen sequenced was blood. The chain is built from TRBV7-9 and TRBJ2-5, with 12 bases matching TRBD1. This TCR was sampled from an older woman in good health. The CDR3 nucleotides are TGTGCCAGCAGCTTGGGGGACAGGGGGCTGAAAGAGACCCAGTACTTC. Translating it yields CASSLGDRGLKETQYF.